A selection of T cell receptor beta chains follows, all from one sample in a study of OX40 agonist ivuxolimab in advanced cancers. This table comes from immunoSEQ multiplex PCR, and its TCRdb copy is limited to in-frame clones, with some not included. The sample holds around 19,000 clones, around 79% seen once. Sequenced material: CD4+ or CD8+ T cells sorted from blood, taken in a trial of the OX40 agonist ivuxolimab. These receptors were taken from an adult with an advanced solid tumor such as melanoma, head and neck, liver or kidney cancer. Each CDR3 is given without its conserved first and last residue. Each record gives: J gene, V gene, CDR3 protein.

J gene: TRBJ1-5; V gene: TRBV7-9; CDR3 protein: ASSKATNYQPQH
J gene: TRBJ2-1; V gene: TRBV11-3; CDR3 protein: ASSRDSLAGGVNEQF
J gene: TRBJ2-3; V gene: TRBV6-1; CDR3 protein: ASSEVKHADTQY
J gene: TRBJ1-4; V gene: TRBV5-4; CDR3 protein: ASSQGTGSTNEKLF
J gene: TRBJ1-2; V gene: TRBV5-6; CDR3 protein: ASSFWEGTDGYT
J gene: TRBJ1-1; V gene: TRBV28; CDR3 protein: ASSLDRAPQNTEAF
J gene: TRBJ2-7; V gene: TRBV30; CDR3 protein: AWRTGLAGGGEQY
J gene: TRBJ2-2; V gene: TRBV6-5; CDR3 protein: ASKVSQDTGELF
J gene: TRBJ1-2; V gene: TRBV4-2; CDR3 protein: ASSQDGIWGYT
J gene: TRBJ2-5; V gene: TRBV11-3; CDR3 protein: ASSAGTGGKTQY
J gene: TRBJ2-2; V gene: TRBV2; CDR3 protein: ASSENSATGELF
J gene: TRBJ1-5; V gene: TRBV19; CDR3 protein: ASGQGYSNQPQH